This T cell receptor beta chain was found in a study of blood T cell repertoires in COVID-19. On the study more broadly: Acute and convalescent COVID-19 samples came from the United States, Italy and Spain. PBMCs, B-cell-depleted T cells, or T cells provided the cDNA or gDNA that made up the material.

The CDR3 is 14 residues long. CDR1 and CDR2 (germline): SGHTA, FQGNSA. J was trimmed by 8 bases and V by 5 bases; bases with no gene match: 9. In the original analysis: Amplification of reference gene primers was used by the study to estimate nucleated cell counts. The repertoire was sequenced with immunoSEQ multiplex PCR; TCRdb's copy has only in-frame clones and lacks some. V, J and clone size are those of that table, while D and trimming were read from the DNA. The profile shows hundreds of thousands of clones, approximately 88% of them singletons. V gene TRBV7-2 combines with J gene TRBJ1-1; 9 nucleotides align to TRBD1. The sample comprised peripheral blood. This clonotype was obtained from a woman aged 25-40 years who had recovered from COVID-19. The CDR3 bases are TGTGCCAGCAGCCCCCCCGGGACAGGGACCGAAGCTTTCTTT. This encodes CASSPPGTGTEAFF.